What follows is one TCR beta chain and its context. The sample belongs to a study of blood T cell repertoires in COVID-19. Sequencing used immunoSEQ multiplex PCR; TCRdb keeps in-frame clones, though not all of them. The data hold about 200,000 clones, with approximately 82% observed a single time. CDR1 and CDR2 from the germline V gene are MNHEY and SVGAGI. Trimming removed 2 bases at V and 4 bases at J, with 8 bases between. This CDR3 is built from 13 residues. Material for sequencing was peripheral blood. The chain carries TRBV6-5 and TRBJ1-1; possibly TRBD1 for D (5 bases). The receptor was derived from a human donor with acute or convalescent COVID-19. The donor label of this sample is uncertain. CDR3 nucleotide sequence: TGTGCCAGCAGTTACCCGGGGGTCACTGAAGCTTTCTTT. Encoded protein: CASSYPGVTEAFF.